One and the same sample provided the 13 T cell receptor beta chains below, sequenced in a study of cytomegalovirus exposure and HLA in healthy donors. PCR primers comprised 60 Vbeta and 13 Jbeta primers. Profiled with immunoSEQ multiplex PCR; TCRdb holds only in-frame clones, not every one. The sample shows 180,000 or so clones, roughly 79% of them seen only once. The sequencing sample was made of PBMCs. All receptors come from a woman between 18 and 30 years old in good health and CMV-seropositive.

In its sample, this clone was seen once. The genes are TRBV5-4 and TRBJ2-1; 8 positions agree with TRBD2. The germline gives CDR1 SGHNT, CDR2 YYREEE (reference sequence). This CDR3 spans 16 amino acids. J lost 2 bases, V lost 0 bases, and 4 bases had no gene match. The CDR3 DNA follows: TGTGCCAGCAGCTTGGGGGGGACTAGGCCCTACAATGAGCAGTTCTTC. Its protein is CASSLGGTRPYNEQFF.

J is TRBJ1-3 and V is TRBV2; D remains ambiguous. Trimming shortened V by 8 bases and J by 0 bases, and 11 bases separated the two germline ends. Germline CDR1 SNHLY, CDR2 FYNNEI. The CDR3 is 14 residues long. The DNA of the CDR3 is TGTGCCAGCGAGACTAAGAGCTCTGGAAACACCATATATTTT. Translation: CASETKSSGNTIYF.

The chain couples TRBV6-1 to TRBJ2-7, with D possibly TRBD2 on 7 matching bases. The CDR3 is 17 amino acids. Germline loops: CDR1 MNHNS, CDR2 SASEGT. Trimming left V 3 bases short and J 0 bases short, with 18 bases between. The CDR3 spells CASSEWGDRGASYEQYF. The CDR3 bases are TGTGCCAGCAGTGAGTGGGGGGACCGGGGGGCCTCCTACGAGCAGTACTTC.

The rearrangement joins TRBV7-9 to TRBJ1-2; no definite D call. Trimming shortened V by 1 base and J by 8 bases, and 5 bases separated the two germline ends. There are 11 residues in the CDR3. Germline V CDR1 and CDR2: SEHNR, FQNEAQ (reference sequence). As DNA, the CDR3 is TGTGCCAGCAGCTTAGAACTAGGCTACACCTTC. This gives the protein CASSLELGYTF.

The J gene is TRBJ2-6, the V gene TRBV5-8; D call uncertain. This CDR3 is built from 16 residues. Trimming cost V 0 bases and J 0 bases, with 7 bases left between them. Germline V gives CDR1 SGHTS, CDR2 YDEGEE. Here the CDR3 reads CASSLGSPSGANVLTF. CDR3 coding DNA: TGTGCCAGCAGCTTGGGAAGCCCCTCTGGGGCCAACGTCCTGACTTTC.

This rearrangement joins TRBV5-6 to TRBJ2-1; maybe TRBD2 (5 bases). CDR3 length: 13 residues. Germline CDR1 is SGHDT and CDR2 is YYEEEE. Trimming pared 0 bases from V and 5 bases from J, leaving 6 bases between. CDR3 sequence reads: CASSLVGNNEQFF. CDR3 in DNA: TGTGCCAGCAGCTTGGTCGGGAACAATGAGCAGTTCTTC.

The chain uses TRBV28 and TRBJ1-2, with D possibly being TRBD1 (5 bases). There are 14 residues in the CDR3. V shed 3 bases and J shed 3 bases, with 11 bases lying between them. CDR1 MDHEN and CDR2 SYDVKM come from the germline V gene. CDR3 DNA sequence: TGTGCCAGCAGTTTCGTGGGGGGGGACTATGGCTACACCTTC. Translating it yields CASSFVGGDYGYTF.

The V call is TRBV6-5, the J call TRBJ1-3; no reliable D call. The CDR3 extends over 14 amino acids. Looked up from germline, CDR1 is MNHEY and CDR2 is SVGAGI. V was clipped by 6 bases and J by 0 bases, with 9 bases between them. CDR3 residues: CASRATDSGNTIYF. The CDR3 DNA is TGTGCCAGCAGAGCGACGGACTCTGGAAACACCATATATTTT.

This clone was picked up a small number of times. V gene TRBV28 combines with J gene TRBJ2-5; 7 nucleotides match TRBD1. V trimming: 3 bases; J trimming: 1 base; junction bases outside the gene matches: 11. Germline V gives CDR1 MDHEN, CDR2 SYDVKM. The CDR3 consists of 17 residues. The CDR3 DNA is TGTGCCAGCAGTTTTTCGGGGACAGTAACCATCCAAGAGACCCAGTACTTC. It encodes CASSFSGTVTIQETQYF. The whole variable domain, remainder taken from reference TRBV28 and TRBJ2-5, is DVKVTQSSRYLVKRTGEKVFLECVQDMDHENMFWYRQDPGLGLRLIYFSYDVKMKEKGDIPEGYSVSREKKERFSLILESASTNQTSMYLCASSFSGTVTIQETQYFGPGTRLLVL.

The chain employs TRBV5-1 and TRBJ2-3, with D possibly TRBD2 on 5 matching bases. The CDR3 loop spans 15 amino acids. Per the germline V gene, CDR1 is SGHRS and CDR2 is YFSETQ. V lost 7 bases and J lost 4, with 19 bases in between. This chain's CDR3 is CASGPSLGGPDTQYF. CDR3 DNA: TGCGCCAGCGGGCCTTCCCTGGGCGGGCCAGATACGCAGTATTTT.

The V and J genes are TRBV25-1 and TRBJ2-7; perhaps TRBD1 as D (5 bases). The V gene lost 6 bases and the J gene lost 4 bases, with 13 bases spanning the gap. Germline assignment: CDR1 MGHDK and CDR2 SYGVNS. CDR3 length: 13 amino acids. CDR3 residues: CASSQGARYEQYF. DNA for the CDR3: TGTGCCAGCAGCCAAGGGGCGAGATACGAGCAGTACTTC.

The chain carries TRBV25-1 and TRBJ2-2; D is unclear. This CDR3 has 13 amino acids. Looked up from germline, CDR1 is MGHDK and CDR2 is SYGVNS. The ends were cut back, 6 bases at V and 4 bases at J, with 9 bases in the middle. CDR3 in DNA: TGTGCCAGCAGACCACATGGCACCGGGGAGCTGTTTTTT. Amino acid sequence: CASRPHGTGELFF.

CDR3: CASKGGGYGYTF. Here the CDR3 DNA reads TGTGCCAGCAAAGGGGGGGGTTATGGCTACACCTTC. The chain employs TRBV28 and TRBJ1-2; tentatively, D is TRBD1 (6 bases). Trimming took 7 bases from V and 5 from J, leaving 11 bases between them. The CDR3 runs 12 residues. Germline V gene sequence: CDR1 MDHEN, CDR2 SYDVKM.